The 10 T cell receptor beta chains below were found in one sample sequenced in a study of shared clonotypes between healthy human individuals. The naive CD8 fraction comprised CD45RO-negative cells positively selected for CCR7 and excluded terminally differentiated effector memory CD45RA+ cells. Assay: immunoSEQ multiplex PCR; the TCRdb copy retains only in-frame clones and omits some. The sample lists some 2.1 million clones, about 95% occurring once. The specimen was naive CD8+ T cells sorted from blood. These receptors originate from a man between 18 and 35 years old in good health.

The CDR3 loop reads CASSLSLDLGSAEQYF. In nucleotides, the CDR3 is TGTGCCAGCAGCTTATCACTAGATTTAGGTAGCGCCGAGCAGTACTTC. V gene TRBV5-4 combines with J gene TRBJ2-7; tentatively, D is TRBD2 (5 bases). The CDR3 length is 16 residues. V was shortened by 2 bases and J by 6 bases, with 21 bases between the two germline ends. Germline assignment: CDR1 SGHNT and CDR2 YYREEE (reference sequence).

The CDR3 loop is CASSPGTSGVSDTQYF. The CDR3 bases are TGTGCCAGCAGTCCAGGGACTAGCGGGGTTTCGGATACGCAGTATTTT. The genes are TRBV28 and TRBJ2-3; 13 bases are shared with TRBD2. The ends lost 5 bases at V and 6 bases at J; junction bases unmatched: 8. Germline CDR1 and CDR2: MDHEN and SYDVKM. The CDR3 totals 16 residues. The entire variable domain, with the rest obtained from reference TRBV28 and TRBJ2-3, is as follows: DVKVTQSSRYLVKRTGEKVFLECVQDMDHENMFWYRQDPGLGLRLIYFSYDVKMKEKGDIPEGYSVSREKKERFSLILESASTNQTSMYLCASSPGTSGVSDTQYFGPGTRLTVL.

V is TRBV9 and J is TRBJ1-2, with 12 bases matching TRBD1. The CDR3 length is 15 residues. Looked up from germline, CDR1 is SGDLS and CDR2 is YYNGEE. J lost 4 bases, V lost 3 bases, and 4 bases had no gene match. The CDR3 loop reads CASSAPGQGAYGYTF. In DNA form, the CDR3 reads TGTGCCAGCAGCGCTCCGGGACAGGGGGCCTATGGCTACACCTTC.

The CDR3 reads CAWSVLGSFEKLFF. CDR3 nucleotide sequence: TGTGCCTGGAGTGTACTTGGATCTTTCGAAAAACTGTTTTTT. The chain links TRBV30 to TRBJ1-4; D gene unclear. This CDR3 comprises 14 residues. Germline V gene sequence: CDR1 GTSNPN, CDR2 SVGIG (reference sequence). V was trimmed by 0 bases and J by 8 bases, leaving 13 bases between them. Full variable domain (outside the CDR3, taken from reference TRBV30 and TRBJ1-4): SQTIHQWPATLVQPVGSPLSLECTVEGTSNPNLYWYRQAAGRGLQLLFYSVGIGQISSEVPQNLSASRPQDRQFILSSKKLLLSDSGFYLCAWSVLGSFEKLFFGSGTQLSVL.

V usage is TRBV6-5 and J usage is TRBJ2-2; D is perhaps TRBD1 (6 bases). Trimming left V 0 bases short and J 1 base short, with 9 bases between. The CDR3 extends over 16 amino acids. Germline V CDR1 and CDR2: MNHEY, SVGAGI. The CDR3 is CASSYSGHLNTGELFF. The DNA for the CDR3 is TGTGCCAGCAGTTACTCGGGACACCTGAACACCGGGGAGCTGTTTTTT.

The chain recombines TRBV30 with TRBJ2-1; D ambiguous. This CDR3 contains 13 residues. Germline loops: CDR1 GTSNPN, CDR2 SVGIG (reference sequence). V shed 0 bases and J shed 6 bases, with 9 bases lying between them. CDR3 in DNA: TGTGCCTGGAGTGTAAATGGTGGCAATGAGCAGTTCTTC. This sequence encodes CAWSVNGGNEQFF.

The V and J genes are TRBV19 and TRBJ1-6, with 8 bases aligning to TRBD1. The V gene's germline CDR1 is LNHDA and CDR2 SQIVND (reference sequence). J lost 5 bases, V lost 8 bases, and 5 bases had no gene match. The CDR3 has 14 residues. The CDR3 reads CASSLTGDNSPLHF. CDR3 bases: TGTGCCAGTTCTTTGACAGGGGATAATTCACCCCTCCACTTT.

The chain combines TRBV6-5 with TRBJ1-5, with D possibly matching TRBD1 (6 bases). CDR3 size: 14 residues. In germline, CDR1 is MNHEY, CDR2 SVGAGI. The V end lost 5 bases, the J end lost 3 bases, and 11 bases lay between the germline ends. The CDR3: CASSEPGHNQPQHF. In DNA, the CDR3 is TGTGCCAGCAGTGAACCGGGACACAATCAGCCCCAGCATTTT.

The chain is built from TRBV19 and TRBJ2-1, with 7 bases identical to TRBD1. In germline, CDR1 is LNHDA, CDR2 SQIVND (reference sequence). The CDR3 has 15 amino acids. V shed 6 bases and J 4 bases; nucleotides not matched to a gene: 9. The DNA of the CDR3 is TGTGCCAGTAGCGATACCCCGACAGGGTACAATGAGCAGTTCTTC. Translating gives CASSDTPTGYNEQFF.

The CDR3 here is CASSQDFAGGMTNEKLFF. CDR3 bases: TGCGCCAGCAGCCAAGATTTCGCAGGAGGAATGACTAATGAAAAACTGTTTTTT. The chain employs TRBV4-3 and TRBJ1-4; D call uncertain. The germline V and J ends were trimmed by 0 bases and 2 bases, with 16 bases remaining between them. Per germline, CDR1 LGHNA and CDR2 YSLEER. The CDR3 totals 18 residues.